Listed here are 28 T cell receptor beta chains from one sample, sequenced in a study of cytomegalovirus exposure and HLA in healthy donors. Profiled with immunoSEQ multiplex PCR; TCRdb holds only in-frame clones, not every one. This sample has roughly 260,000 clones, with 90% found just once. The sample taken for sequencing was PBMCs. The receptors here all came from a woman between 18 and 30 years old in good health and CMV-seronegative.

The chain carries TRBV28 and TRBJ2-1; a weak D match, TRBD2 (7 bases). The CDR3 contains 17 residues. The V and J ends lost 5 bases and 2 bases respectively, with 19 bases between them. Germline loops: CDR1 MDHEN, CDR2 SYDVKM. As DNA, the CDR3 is TGTGCCAGCAGTCCTAAGGGGGACTACAGCCCCTACAATGAGCAGTTCTTC. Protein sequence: CASSPKGDYSPYNEQFF. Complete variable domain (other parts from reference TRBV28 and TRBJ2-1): DVKVTQSSRYLVKRTGEKVFLECVQDMDHENMFWYRQDPGLGLRLIYFSYDVKMKEKGDIPEGYSVSREKKERFSLILESASTNQTSMYLCASSPKGDYSPYNEQFFGPGTRLTVL.

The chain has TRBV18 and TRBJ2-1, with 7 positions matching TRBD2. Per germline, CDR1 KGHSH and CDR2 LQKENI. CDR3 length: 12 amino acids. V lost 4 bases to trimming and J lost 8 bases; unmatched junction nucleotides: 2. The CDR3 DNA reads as TGTGCCAGCTCACGGGGGGGAGATGAGCAGTTCTTC. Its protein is CASSRGGDEQFF.

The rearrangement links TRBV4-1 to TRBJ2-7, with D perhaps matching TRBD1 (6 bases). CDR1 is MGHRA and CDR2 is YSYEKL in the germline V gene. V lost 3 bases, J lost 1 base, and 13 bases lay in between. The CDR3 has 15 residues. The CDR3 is CASSQGPQGSYEQYV. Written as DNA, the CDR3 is TGCGCCAGCAGCCAGGGCCCTCAGGGGTCCTACGAGCAGTACGTC.

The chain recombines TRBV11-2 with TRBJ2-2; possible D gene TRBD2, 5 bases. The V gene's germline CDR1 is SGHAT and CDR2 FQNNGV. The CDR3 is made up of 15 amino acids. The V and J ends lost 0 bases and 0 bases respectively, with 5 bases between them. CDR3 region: CASSLDGANTGELFF. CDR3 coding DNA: TGTGCCAGCAGCTTAGACGGGGCGAACACCGGGGAGCTGTTTTTT.

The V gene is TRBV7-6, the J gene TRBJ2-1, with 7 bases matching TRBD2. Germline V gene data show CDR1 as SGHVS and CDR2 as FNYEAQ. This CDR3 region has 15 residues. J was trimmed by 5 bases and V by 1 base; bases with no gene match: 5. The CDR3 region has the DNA TGTGCCAGCAGCTTAGTCCCAGCGGGGAACAATGAGCAGTTCTTC. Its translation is CASSLVPAGNNEQFF.

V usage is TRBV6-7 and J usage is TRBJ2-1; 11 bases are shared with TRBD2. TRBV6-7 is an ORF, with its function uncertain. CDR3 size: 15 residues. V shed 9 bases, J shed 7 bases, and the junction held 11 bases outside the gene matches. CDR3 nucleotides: TGTGCCAGGATTAGCGGGGGGGCCAAAGGGAATGAGCAGTTCTTC. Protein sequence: CARISGGAKGNEQFF.

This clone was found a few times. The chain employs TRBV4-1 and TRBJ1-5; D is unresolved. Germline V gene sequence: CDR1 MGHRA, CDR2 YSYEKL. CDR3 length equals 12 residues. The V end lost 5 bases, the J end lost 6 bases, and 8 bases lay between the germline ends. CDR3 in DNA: TGCGCCAGCAGCTACCCGGGTCAGCCCCAGCATTTT. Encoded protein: CASSYPGQPQHF.

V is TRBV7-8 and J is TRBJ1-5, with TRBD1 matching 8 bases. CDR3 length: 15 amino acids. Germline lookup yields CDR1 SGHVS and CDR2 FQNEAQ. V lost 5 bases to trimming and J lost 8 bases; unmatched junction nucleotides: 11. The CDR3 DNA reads TGTGCCAGCAGCCAGGACAGGGCCCTTTGGGAGCCCCAGCATTTT. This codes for CASSQDRALWEPQHF.

DNA of the CDR3: TGTGCCAGCAGTTTTGTCGGGATCGCTAATGAAAAACTGTTTTTT. Encoded protein: CASSFVGIANEKLFF. The chain has TRBV28 and TRBJ1-4; D call uncertain. Germline assignment: CDR1 MDHEN and CDR2 SYDVKM. This CDR3 has 15 amino acids. The V gene lost 3 bases and the J gene lost 3 bases, with 11 bases spanning the gap.

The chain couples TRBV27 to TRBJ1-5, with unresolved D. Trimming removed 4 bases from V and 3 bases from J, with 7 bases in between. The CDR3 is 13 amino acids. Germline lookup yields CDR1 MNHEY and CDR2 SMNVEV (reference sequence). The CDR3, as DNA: TGTGCCAGCAGTTGGGCCCACAATCAGCCCCAGCATTTT. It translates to CASSWAHNQPQHF.

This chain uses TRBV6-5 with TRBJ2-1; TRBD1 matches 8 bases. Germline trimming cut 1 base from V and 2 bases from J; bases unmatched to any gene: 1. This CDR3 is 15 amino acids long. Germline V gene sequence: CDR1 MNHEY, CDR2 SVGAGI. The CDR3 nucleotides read TGTGCCAGCAGTTACTTACAGGGGGCCTACAATGAGCAGTTCTTC. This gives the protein CASSYLQGAYNEQFF.

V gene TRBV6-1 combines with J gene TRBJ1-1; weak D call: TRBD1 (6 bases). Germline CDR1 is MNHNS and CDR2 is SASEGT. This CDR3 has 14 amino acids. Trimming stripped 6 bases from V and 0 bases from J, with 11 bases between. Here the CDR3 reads CASRIQGLNTEAFF. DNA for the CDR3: TGTGCCAGCAGGATACAGGGACTGAACACTGAAGCTTTCTTT.

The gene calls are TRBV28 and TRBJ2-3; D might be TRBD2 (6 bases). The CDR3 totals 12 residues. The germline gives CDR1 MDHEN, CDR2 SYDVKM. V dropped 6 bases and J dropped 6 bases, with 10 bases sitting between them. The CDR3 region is CASRGLLDTQYF. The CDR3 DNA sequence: TGTGCCAGCAGAGGACTACTGGATACGCAGTATTTT.

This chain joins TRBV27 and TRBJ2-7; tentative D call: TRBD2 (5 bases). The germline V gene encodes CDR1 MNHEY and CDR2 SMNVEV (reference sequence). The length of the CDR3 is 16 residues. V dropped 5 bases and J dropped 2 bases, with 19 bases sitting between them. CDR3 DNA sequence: TGTGCCAGCAGTCTCACTTTTCAGAGGGATACCTACGAGCAGTACTTC. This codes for CASSLTFQRDTYEQYF.

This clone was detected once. The CDR3 DNA reads as TGTGCCAGCAGCGTAGGGGAGCGGGGGGTTCCCTACAATGAGCAGTTCTTC. This translates into CASSVGERGVPYNEQFF. This chain joins TRBV9 and TRBJ2-1; 9 nucleotides match TRBD2. The CDR3 has 17 residues. After removal of 0 bases from V and 2 bases from J, the junction contained 6 bases not matched to a gene. Germline V gene sequence: CDR1 SGDLS, CDR2 YYNGEE.

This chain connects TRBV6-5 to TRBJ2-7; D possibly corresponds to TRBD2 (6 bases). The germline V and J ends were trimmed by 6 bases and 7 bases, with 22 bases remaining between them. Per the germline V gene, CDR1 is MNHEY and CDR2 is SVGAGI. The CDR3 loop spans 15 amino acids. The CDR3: CASRNPGTPRGEQYF. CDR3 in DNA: TGTGCCAGCAGAAACCCTGGGACCCCCCGGGGGGAGCAGTACTTC.

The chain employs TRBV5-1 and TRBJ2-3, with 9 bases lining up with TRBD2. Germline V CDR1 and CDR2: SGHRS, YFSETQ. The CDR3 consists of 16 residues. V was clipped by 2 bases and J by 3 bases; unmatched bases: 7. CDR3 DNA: TGCGCCAGCAGCTTCCAGAGCGGGGGGCGAACAGATACGCAGTATTTT. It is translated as CASSFQSGGRTDTQYF.

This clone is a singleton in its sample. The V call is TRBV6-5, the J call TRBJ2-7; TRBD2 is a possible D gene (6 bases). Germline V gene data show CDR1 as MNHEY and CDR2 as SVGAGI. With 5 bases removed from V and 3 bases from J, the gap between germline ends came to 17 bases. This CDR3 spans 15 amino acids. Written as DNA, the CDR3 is TGTGCCAGCAGTCAGACGGGAGCAGCCAGCTACGAGCAGTACTTC. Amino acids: CASSQTGAASYEQYF.

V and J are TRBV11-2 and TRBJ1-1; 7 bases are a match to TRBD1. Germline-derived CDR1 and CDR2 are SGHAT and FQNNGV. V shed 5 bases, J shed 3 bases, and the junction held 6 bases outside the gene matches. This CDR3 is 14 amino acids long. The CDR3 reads CASSGDRVHTEAFF. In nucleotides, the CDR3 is TGTGCCAGCAGCGGAGACAGGGTCCACACTGAAGCTTTCTTT.

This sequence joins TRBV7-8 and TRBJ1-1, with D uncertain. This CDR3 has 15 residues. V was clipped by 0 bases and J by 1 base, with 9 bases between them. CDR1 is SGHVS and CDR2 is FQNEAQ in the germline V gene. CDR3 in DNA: TGTGCCAGCAGCTTAGCGAACAGTCCGAACACTGAAGCTTTCTTT. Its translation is CASSLANSPNTEAFF.

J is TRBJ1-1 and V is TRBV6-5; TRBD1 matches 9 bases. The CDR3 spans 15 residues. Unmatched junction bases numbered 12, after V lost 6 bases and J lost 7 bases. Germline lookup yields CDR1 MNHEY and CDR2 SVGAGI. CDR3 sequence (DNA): TGTGCCAGCAGCCCGGACAGGGGACGTCGGAGTGAAGCTTTCTTT. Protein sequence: CASSPDRGRRSEAFF.

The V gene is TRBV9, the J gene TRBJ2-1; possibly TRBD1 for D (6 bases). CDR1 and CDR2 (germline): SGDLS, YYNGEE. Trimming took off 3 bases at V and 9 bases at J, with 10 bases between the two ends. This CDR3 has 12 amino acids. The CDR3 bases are TGTGCCAGCAGCGCCCAGGGGATTGAGCAGTTCTTC. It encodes CASSAQGIEQFF.

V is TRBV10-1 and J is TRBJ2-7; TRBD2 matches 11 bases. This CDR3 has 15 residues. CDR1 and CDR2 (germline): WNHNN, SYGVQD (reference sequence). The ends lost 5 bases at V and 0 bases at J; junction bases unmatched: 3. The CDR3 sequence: CASSSGTSGSYEQYF. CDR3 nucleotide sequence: TGCGCCAGCAGTTCTGGGACTAGCGGCTCCTACGAGCAGTACTTC.

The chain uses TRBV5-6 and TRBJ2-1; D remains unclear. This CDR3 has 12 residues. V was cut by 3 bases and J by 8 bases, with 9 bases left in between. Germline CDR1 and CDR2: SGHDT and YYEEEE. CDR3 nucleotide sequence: TGTGCCAGCAGCTCTCTTAGCTATGAGCAGTTCTTC. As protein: CASSSLSYEQFF.

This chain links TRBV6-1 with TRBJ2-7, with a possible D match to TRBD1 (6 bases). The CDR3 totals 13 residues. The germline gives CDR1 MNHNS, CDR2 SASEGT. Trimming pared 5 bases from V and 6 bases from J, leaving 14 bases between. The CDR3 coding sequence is TGTGCCAGCAGTAGTCAACAGGGCAGCGAGCAGTACGTC. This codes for CASSSQQGSEQYV.

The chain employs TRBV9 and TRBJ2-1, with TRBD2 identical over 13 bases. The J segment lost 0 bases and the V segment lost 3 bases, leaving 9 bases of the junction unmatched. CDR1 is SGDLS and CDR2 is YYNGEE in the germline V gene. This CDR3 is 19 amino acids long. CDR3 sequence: CASSGPGTSGESSYNEQFF. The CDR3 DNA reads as TGTGCCAGCAGCGGCCCCGGGACTAGCGGGGAGAGCTCCTACAATGAGCAGTTCTTC.

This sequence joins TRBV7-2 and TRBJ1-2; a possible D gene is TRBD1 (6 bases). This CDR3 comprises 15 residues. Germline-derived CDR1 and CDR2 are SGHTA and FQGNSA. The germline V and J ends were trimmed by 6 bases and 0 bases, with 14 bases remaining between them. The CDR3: CASRNRDTTNYGYTF. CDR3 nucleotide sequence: TGTGCCAGCAGAAACCGGGACACGACTAACTATGGCTACACCTTC.

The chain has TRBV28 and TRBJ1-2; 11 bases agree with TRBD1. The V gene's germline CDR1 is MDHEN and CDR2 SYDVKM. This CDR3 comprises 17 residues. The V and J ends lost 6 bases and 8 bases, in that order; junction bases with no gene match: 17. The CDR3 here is CASRQPGTGGTFSGYTF. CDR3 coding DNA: TGTGCCAGCAGGCAACCCGGGACAGGGGGAACCTTCAGCGGCTACACCTTC.